A single T cell receptor (beta chain) is shown here with its context. Its antigen is still unknown. This entry is derived from a study of cytomegalovirus exposure and HLA in healthy donors. Broader study findings: In a later analysis, a missense DCLRE1C variant was linked to TCR beta V- and J-gene trimming.

It was with 60 Vbeta and 13 Jbeta primers that the PCR ran. Original processing methods: Unique TCR beta chains totaled approximately 83 million in a later count, with roughly 10 million of them shared. The repertoire was sequenced with immunoSEQ multiplex PCR; TCRdb's copy has only in-frame clones and lacks some. That table gives V, J and clone size, and the DNA gave D and trimming. The data contain around 150,000 clones, around 81% of them singletons. The receptor was derived from a male donor in good health and CMV-seronegative. The source material was PBMCs.

The CDR3 reads CASSNFGGPRREQFF. In nucleotides, the CDR3 is TGTGCCAGTAGTAATTTCGGGGGGCCCCGCAGGGAGCAGTTCTTC. V usage is TRBV19 and J usage is TRBJ2-1, with D perhaps TRBD2 (7 bases). The CDR3 contains 15 residues. Looked up from germline, CDR1 is LNHDA and CDR2 is SQIVND (reference sequence). V was trimmed by 4 bases and J by 10 bases, leaving 20 bases between them.